The rows below give T cell receptor beta chains drawn from one sample of a study of CD8 T cells in Susac syndrome. TCRdb fed the immunoSEQ multiplex PCR reads into MiXCR, producing one record per CDR3 protein. The sample consists of 300,000 or so distinct CDR3 sequences, about 91% of them appearing once. The sequenced sample was CD4+ T cells from PBMCs. Receptors originate from a human donor with multiple sclerosis. The CDR3 runs from the conserved cysteine through the conserved F or W. Fields, in order: V gene, D gene, CDR3 length, clone size, J gene, CDR3 protein, CDR3 DNA. A D gene is named only where the DNA matches it firmly. For some rows the clone size is stated as once, few or many, or as a class when expanded; others skip it.

TRBV15	NA	19	NA	TRBJ1-2	CATSRDRNRPARANYGYTF	TGTGCCACCAGCAGAGACCGGAATCGGCCAGCCAGAGCTAACTATGGCTACACCTTC
TRBV20-1	NA	13	NA	TRBJ2-1	CSARAGYPNEQFF	TGCAGTGCTAGGGCGGGATACCCCAATGAGCAGTTCTTC
TRBV7-6	NA	15	NA	TRBJ2-3	CASSADRQPTDTQYF	TGTGCCAGCAGTGCCGACAGGCAACCCACAGATACGCAGTATTTT
TRBV10-3	TRBD2	16	NA	TRBJ2-5	CAISERASGRRETQYF	TGTGCCATCAGTGAGCGGGCTAGCGGGAGAAGAGAGACCCAGTACTTC
TRBV5-6	TRBD1	15	once	TRBJ2-1	CASSLAGTVYNEQFF	TGTGCCAGCAGTCTCGCCGGGACAGTTTACAATGAGCAGTTCTTC
TRBV30	TRBD1	15	NA	TRBJ2-7	CAWSRNFQTGGEQYF	TGTGCCTGGAGTCGAAATTTCCAGACAGGGGGCGAGCAGTACTTC
TRBV7-2	NA	14	once	TRBJ1-5	CASSSNRFNQPQHF	TGTGCCAGCAGCAGTAACAGATTCAATCAGCCCCAGCATTTT
TRBV5-1	NA	15	NA	TRBJ2-1	CASSLLNTPDNEQFF	TGCGCCAGCAGCTTGCTAAATACACCCGACAATGAGCAGTTCTTC
TRBV7-2	NA	15	NA	TRBJ1-5	CASSLAAGDYQPQHF	TGTGCCAGCAGCTTAGCCGCAGGTGACTATCAGCCCCAGCATTTT
TRBV7-9	NA	14	NA	TRBJ1-2	CASSYPAEGGGYTF	TGTGCCAGCAGTTACCCCGCCGAGGGGGGCGGCTACACCTTC
TRBV29-1	NA	15	NA	TRBJ2-1	CSVEPNTGADNEQFF	TGCAGCGTTGAGCCTAACACGGGAGCAGACAATGAGCAGTTCTTC
TRBV19	TRBD1	16	NA	TRBJ2-1	CASSISGQGMRNEQFF	TGTGCCAGTAGTATCTCGGGACAGGGGATGAGGAATGAGCAGTTCTTC
TRBV7-9	NA	18	NA	TRBJ2-3	CASSLATGGQAITDTQYF	TGTGCCAGCAGCTTAGCCACGGGGGGACAGGCCATCACAGATACGCAGTATTTT
TRBV5-1	NA	16	NA	TRBJ2-1	CASSLTRGGSYNEQFF	TGCGCCAGCAGCCTGACCAGGGGCGGCTCCTACAATGAGCAGTTCTTC
TRBV7-2	TRBD2	15	NA	TRBJ2-1	CASSFTSGGPDEQFF	TGTGCCAGCAGCTTCACTAGCGGGGGGCCCGATGAGCAGTTCTTC
TRBV5-1	TRBD1	15	once	TRBJ1-2	CASSPRDRSSYGYTF	TGCGCCAGCAGCCCCCGGGACAGGAGTTCCTATGGCTACACCTTC
TRBV11-2	TRBD2	15	few	TRBJ2-1	CASSQTSGLYNEQFF	TGTGCCAGCAGCCAGACTAGCGGCCTTTACAATGAGCAGTTCTTC
TRBV7-2	TRBD2	14	NA	TRBJ2-3	CASSLSGGRDTQYF	TGTGCCAGCAGCTTAAGCGGGGGCCGCGATACGCAGTATTTT
TRBV12-3/TRBV12-4	NA	13	NA	TRBJ1-1	CASKSMKNTEAFF	TGTGCCAGCAAGAGTATGAAAAACACTGAAGCTTTCTTT
TRBV28	NA	17	NA	TRBJ1-3	CASSLGGGGLTGNTIYF	TGTGCCAGCAGTTTAGGTGGTGGGGGATTAACTGGAAACACCATATATTTT
TRBV29-1	TRBD1	17	NA	TRBJ2-2	CSAPGTGLIWGTGELFF	TGCAGCGCACCCGGGACAGGGTTGATTTGGGGGACCGGGGAGCTGTTTTTT
TRBV29-1	TRBD1	17	NA	TRBJ1-1	CSVESRGAGTGKAEAFF	TGCAGCGTTGAATCCAGAGGGGCCGGGACAGGGAAGGCTGAAGCTTTCTTT
TRBV7-9	NA	13	NA	TRBJ2-5	CASRPGAGETQYF	TGTGCCAGCAGGCCGGGGGCTGGAGAGACCCAGTACTTC
TRBV5-1	NA	15	once	TRBJ2-5	CASSLGGQGLETQYF	TGCGCCAGCAGCTTGGGGGGGCAGGGTTTGGAGACCCAGTACTTC
TRBV7-2	TRBD1	15	NA	TRBJ1-2	CASSSGDRRNYGYTF	TGTGCCAGCAGCTCGGGGGACAGGAGAAACTATGGCTACACCTTC
TRBV12-5	NA	11	NA	TRBJ1-3	CASGLGNTIYF	TGTGCTAGTGGTTTGGGGAACACCATATATTTT
TRBV24-1	TRBD1	16	NA	TRBJ2-3	CATSDWGTGGADTQYF	TGTGCCACCAGTGATTGGGGGACAGGGGGCGCGGATACGCAGTATTTT
TRBV5-1	TRBD1	15	NA	TRBJ1-5	CASSLDTGGTQPQHF	TGCGCCAGCAGCTTGGATACAGGGGGCACTCAGCCCCAGCATTTT
TRBV30	NA	14	few	TRBJ2-1	CAWQGSSSYNEQFF	TGTGCCTGGCAGGGAAGTAGCTCCTACAATGAGCAGTTCTTC
TRBV4-3	NA	13	NA	TRBJ2-5	CASSQEGGETQYF	TGCGCCAGCAGCCAAGAAGGGGGGGAGACCCAGTACTTC
TRBV20-1	NA	11	NA	TRBJ1-1	CSASGFAEAFF	TGCAGTGCTTCAGGGTTTGCCGAAGCTTTCTTT
TRBV30	NA	15	NA	TRBJ1-5	CAWSTALYSNQPQHF	TGTGCCTGGAGTACAGCACTTTATAGCAATCAGCCCCAGCATTTT
TRBV19	NA	14	NA	TRBJ2-2	CASRASWKTGELFF	TGTGCCAGTAGGGCCTCGTGGAAGACCGGGGAGCTGTTTTTT
TRBV27	NA	15	few	TRBJ2-6	CASSLVGAGANVLTF	TGTGCCAGCAGTTTGGTGGGCGCTGGGGCCAACGTCCTGACTTTC
TRBV3-1	NA	14	NA	TRBJ2-3	CASSQLSSTDTQYF	TGTGCCAGCAGCCAGCTTAGCAGCACAGATACGCAGTATTTT
TRBV29-1	NA	13	NA	TRBJ1-1	CSVLQGRGTEAFF	TGCAGCGTCTTACAGGGACGCGGAACTGAAGCTTTCTTT
TRBV19	NA	17	NA	TRBJ2-1	CASSRTLTVLPYNEQFF	TGTGCCAGTAGTCGAACACTGACAGTCCTTCCCTACAATGAGCAGTTCTTC
TRBV20-1	NA	13	once	TRBJ1-3	CSAASPGGNTIYF	TGCAGTGCCGCGTCTCCGGGTGGAAACACCATATATTTT
TRBV5-1	TRBD2	15	NA	TRBJ2-1	CASSVLSGSYNEQFF	TGCGCCAGCAGCGTACTTAGCGGGTCCTACAATGAGCAGTTCTTC
TRBV19	NA	15	NA	TRBJ1-3	CASSIAFYSGNTIYF	TGTGCCAGTAGTATAGCCTTTTACTCTGGAAACACCATATATTTT
TRBV12-3/TRBV12-4	NA	14	NA	TRBJ2-5	CASSAGTYQETQYF	TGTGCCAGCAGTGCAGGGACTTACCAAGAGACCCAGTACTTC
TRBV19	NA	18	NA	TRBJ2-1	CASSIAVRGPSSYNEQFF	TGTGCCAGTAGTATAGCGGTCCGGGGGCCTAGCTCCTACAATGAGCAGTTCTTC
TRBV7-9	NA	13	few	TRBJ2-5	CASSFWGRETQYF	TGTGCCAGCAGCTTTTGGGGCAGAGAGACCCAGTACTTC
TRBV5-4	TRBD1	13	NA	TRBJ1-2	CASSVDRVGGYTF	TGTGCCAGCAGCGTCGACAGGGTAGGCGGCTACACCTTC
TRBV7-6	NA	16	NA	TRBJ1-6	CASSRGPQGLDSPLHF	TGTGCCAGCAGCCGCGGGCCACAGGGTTTGGATTCACCCCTCCACTTT
TRBV7-2	TRBD1	16	NA	TRBJ2-1	CASSSRGQGAYNEQFF	TGTGCCAGCAGCTCCAGAGGACAGGGGGCCTACAATGAGCAGTTCTTC
TRBV14	NA	15	NA	TRBJ1-1	CASSPDRLSNTEAFF	TGTGCCAGCAGCCCGGACAGACTCTCGAACACTGAAGCTTTCTTT
TRBV2	TRBD2	14	NA	TRBJ2-7	CASLPRGALYEQYF	TGTGCCAGCCTTCCGCGGGGGGCTCTCTACGAGCAGTACTTC
TRBV11-1	TRBD2	16	NA	TRBJ2-5	CASSPKSGGALETQYF	TGTGCCAGCAGCCCGAAGAGCGGGGGGGCCCTAGAGACCCAGTACTTC
TRBV18	TRBD1	15	NA	TRBJ1-1	CASSSGQLVNTEAFF	TGTGCCAGCTCATCGGGACAGCTGGTGAACACTGAAGCTTTCTTT
TRBV20-1	NA	16	once	TRBJ2-7	CSARDFLSPKSYEQYF	TGCAGTGCTAGAGATTTCCTCTCACCTAAATCCTACGAGCAGTACTTC
TRBV20-1	TRBD2	14	NA	TRBJ2-3	CSPSGGGYTDTQYF	TGCAGTCCCTCGGGGGGGGGTTACACAGATACGCAGTATTTT
TRBV18	NA	13	NA	TRBJ2-5	CASSRSALETQYF	TGTGCCAGCTCACGATCCGCATTAGAGACCCAGTACTTC
TRBV25-1	NA	13	NA	TRBJ2-1	CASQLWGYNEQFF	TGTGCCAGTCAGTTGTGGGGGTACAATGAGCAGTTCTTC
TRBV7-2	NA	16	NA	TRBJ2-2	CASSLSPGGNTGELFF	TGTGCCAGCAGCTTAAGTCCCGGGGGTAACACCGGGGAGCTGTTTTTT